This T cell receptor beta chain was sequenced in a study of T cell changes during pregnancy in multiple sclerosis. Between the trimmed V and J ends, which lost 7 bases and 9 bases, there was a span of 22 bases. The CDR3 runs 15 residues. Per germline, CDR1 WNHNN and CDR2 SYGVQD (reference sequence). The method was immunoSEQ multiplex PCR; TCRdb's version includes in-frame clones alone and lacks a portion of them. The sample includes approximately 17,000 clones, 95% to 97% seen only once; the top ten take around 0.9%. This clone was counted between two and nine times. This sequence joins TRBV10-1 and TRBJ1-5, with unresolved D. The receptor was derived from a female donor with multiple sclerosis, enrolled in a pregnancy study. The sample consisted of peripheral blood, taken in the third trimester of pregnancy. The CDR3 region has the DNA TGCGCCAGCATTGGATTGAACCTCCGGGTAGGGCCCCAGCATTTT. Translated: CASIGLNLRVGPQHF.